The 29 T cell receptor beta chains below all came from one sample that was sequenced in a study of T cell responses to AZD1222 COVID-19 vaccine. Sequenced by immunoSEQ multiplex PCR; TCRdb stores in-frame clones only, minus some. Among 100,000 to 150,000 clones listed, approximately 89% were seen once. The material sequenced was peripheral blood, taken on day 0 of AZD1222 vaccination. The receptors were sampled from an adult in good health.

The chain carries TRBV24-1 and TRBJ2-1; D is uncertain. The germline CDR1 and CDR2 sequences are KGHDR and SFDVKD. This CDR3 has 11 amino acids. V was cut by 5 bases and J by 6 bases, with 4 bases left in between. The CDR3 coding sequence is TGTGCCACCAGTGGGGGCAATGAGCAGTTCTTC. This gives the protein CATSGGNEQFF.

The chain combines TRBV21-1 with TRBJ2-5; TRBD1, the D gene given by the table, was not confirmed from the DNA. TRBV21-1 counts as a pseudogene. There are 16 residues in the CDR3. The CDR3 sequence is CASTLNGDREPETQYF. CDR3 nucleotides: TGTGCCAGCACCCTAAACGGGGACAGGGAGCCAGAGACCCAGTACTTC.

The V gene is TRBV7-9, the J gene TRBJ1-1; D perhaps matches TRBD1 (6 bases). CDR1 and CDR2 (germline): SEHNR, FQNEAQ (reference sequence). The CDR3 sequence is 17 residues long. The V and J ends lost 0 bases and 4 bases respectively, with 18 bases between them. CDR3 amino acids: CASSLALGGRETTEAFF. As DNA, the CDR3 is TGTGCCAGCAGCTTAGCGCTAGGGGGAAGGGAGACCACTGAAGCTTTCTTT.

The chain is built from TRBV7-3 and TRBJ1-1, with 9 bases fitting TRBD1. J lost 4 bases, V lost 5 bases, and 8 bases had no gene match. CDR1 is SGHTA and CDR2 is FQGTGA in the germline V gene. CDR3 length: 15 amino acids. This chain's CDR3 is CASSRDRVPGTEAFF. The CDR3 DNA is TGTGCCAGCAGCCGGGACAGGGTTCCTGGCACTGAAGCTTTCTTT. Filled out from reference TRBV7-3 and TRBJ1-1, the complete variable domain reads GAGVSQTPSNKVTEKGKYVELRCDPISGHTALYWYRQSLGQGPEFLIYFQGTGAADDSGLPNDRFFAVRPEGSVSTLKIQRTERGDSAVYLCASSRDRVPGTEAFFGQGTRLTVV.

This chain joins TRBV29-1 and TRBJ1-2; D unclear. The V and J ends lost 6 bases and 0 bases respectively, with 17 bases between them. The CDR3 is made up of 15 amino acids. CDR1 is SQVTM, CDR2 ANQGSEA, per germline. CDR3 protein: CSVPTLNLANYGYTF. The CDR3 region has the DNA TGCAGCGTGCCGACACTTAATTTAGCTAACTATGGCTACACCTTC. Supplemented by reference TRBV29-1 and TRBJ1-2, the full variable domain reads SAVISQKPSRDICQRGTSLTIQCQVDSQVTMMFWYRQQPGQSLTLIATANQGSEATYESGFVIDKFPISRPNLTFSTLTVSNMSPEDSSIYLCSVPTLNLANYGYTFGSGTRLTVV.

V usage is TRBV7-9 and J usage is TRBJ1-4; D unresolved. V lost 1 base and J 8 bases, leaving 8 bases between the germline ends. CDR1 and CDR2 (germline): SEHNR, FQNEAQ (reference sequence). The CDR3 sequence is 13 residues long. CDR3 amino acids: CASSLGVREKLFF. DNA for the CDR3: TGTGCCAGCAGCTTAGGTGTGCGGGAAAAACTGTTTTTT.

This clone was recorded many times. V is TRBV3-1 (or the pseudogene TRBV3-2) and J is TRBJ1-1; D may be TRBD1 (5 bases). Deletions cut 3 bases from V and 5 bases from J, with 10 bases between. Germline values: CDR1 LGHDT, CDR2 YNNKEL (reference sequence). This CDR3 contains 13 residues. The CDR3 loop is CASSHQGRTEAFF. CDR3 in DNA: TGTGCCAGCAGCCACCAGGGTAGGACTGAAGCTTTCTTT.

The chain links TRBV6-2 or TRBV6-3 to TRBJ2-7; D gene uncertain. With 4 bases removed from V and 2 bases from J, the gap between germline ends came to 3 bases. Looked up from germline, CDR1 is MNHEY and CDR2 is SVGEGT. The CDR3 is made up of 11 amino acids. The CDR3 reads CASSFTYEQYF. For the CDR3, the DNA is TGTGCCAGCAGTTTCACCTACGAGCAGTACTTC.

This clone was observed a few times. The chain has TRBV4-2 and TRBJ2-7; 11 nucleotides line up with TRBD2. The CDR3 runs 18 residues. V was clipped by 0 bases and J by 5 bases; unmatched bases: 12. Germline CDR1 is LGHNA and CDR2 is YNFKEQ. The CDR3 sequence is CASSQDLLAGVSGNEQYF. Written as DNA, the CDR3 is TGTGCCAGCAGCCAAGATTTACTAGCGGGAGTCTCAGGAAACGAGCAGTACTTC.

Only a few counts were recorded for this clone. The rearrangement uses TRBV27 and TRBJ2-7, with 12 bases that match TRBD1. The CDR3 contains 14 residues. The trim removed 4 bases at V and 4 bases at J, leaving 2 bases unmatched. Germline V gives CDR1 MNHEY, CDR2 SMNVEV (reference sequence). The chain's CDR3 is CASSSGQGAYEQYF. The DNA for the CDR3 is TGTGCCAGCAGTTCGGGACAGGGGGCGTACGAGCAGTACTTC.

The chain joins TRBV10-1 to TRBJ2-7, with D possibly TRBD2 on 5 matching bases. Trimming took 5 bases from V and 0 from J, leaving 8 bases between them. From germline, CDR1 is WNHNN and CDR2 SYGVQD (reference sequence). This CDR3 region has 13 residues. The CDR3 loop is CASSSGSSYEQYF. In DNA, the CDR3 is TGCGCCAGCAGTTCGGGAAGCTCCTACGAGCAGTACTTC.

The V gene is TRBV18, the J gene TRBJ1-5; the match to TRBD1 covers 7 bases. CDR1 is KGHSH and CDR2 is LQKENI in the germline V gene. Trimming at V came to 3 bases and at J to 5 bases, leaving 7 bases not matched to a gene. CDR3 length equals 15 residues. The CDR3 sequence: CASSPLTGADQPQHF. The CDR3 DNA reads as TGTGCCAGCTCACCGCTAACAGGGGCCGATCAGCCCCAGCATTTT.

The genes are TRBV3-1 (or the pseudogene TRBV3-2) and TRBJ2-7; 8 nucleotides agree with TRBD2. With 2 bases clipped from V and 3 bases from J, the junction kept 15 bases outside the gene matches. The CDR3 is 18 residues long. The V gene's germline CDR1 is LGHDT and CDR2 YNNKEL (reference sequence). CDR3: CASSQKIRGLGPLYEQYF. The CDR3 bases are TGTGCCAGCAGCCAAAAGATTAGGGGACTAGGTCCCCTCTACGAGCAGTACTTC.

The chain carries TRBV7-2 and TRBJ2-7, with 11 bases aligning to TRBD2. CDR1 and CDR2 from the germline V gene are SGHTA and FQGNSA. This CDR3 has 17 amino acids. After removal of 1 base from V and 1 base from J, the junction contained 6 bases not matched to a gene. The CDR3 loop reads CASSLDPGLAGSYEQYF. The CDR3 DNA sequence: TGTGCCAGCAGCTTAGATCCCGGACTAGCGGGTTCCTACGAGCAGTACTTC.

The chain employs TRBV7-9 and TRBJ2-3, with a weak D call TRBD2 (6 bases). The CDR3 sequence is 16 residues long. CDR1 SEHNR and CDR2 FQNEAQ come from the germline V gene (reference sequence). V was shortened by 4 bases and J by 0 bases, with 14 bases between the two germline ends. The CDR3 is CASSSRIAESTDTQYF. The CDR3, as DNA: TGTGCCAGCAGCTCCCGGATAGCGGAGAGCACAGATACGCAGTATTTT.

This clone was seen a single time. The chain joins TRBV4-2 to TRBJ1-3; no reliable D call. Trimming removed 0 bases at V and 0 bases at J, with 12 bases between. This CDR3 has 17 residues. Germline V gene lookup returns CDR1 LGHNA and CDR2 YNFKEQ. DNA of the CDR3: TGTGCCAGCAGCCAAGAAGCGACGGCTTACTCTGGAAACACCATATATTTT. The encoded protein is CASSQEATAYSGNTIYF.

V usage is TRBV5-4 and J usage is TRBJ2-7; 7 bases map to TRBD1. The V and J ends lost 3 bases and 6 bases, in that order; junction bases with no gene match: 12. This CDR3 region has 15 residues. Germline CDR1 and CDR2: SGHNT and YYREEE (reference sequence). The CDR3, as DNA: TGTGCCAGCAGCTCCAGGACAGGCCAAGCTACCGAGCAGTACTTC. Its protein is CASSSRTGQATEQYF.

This clone was found a few times. The V gene is TRBV9, the J gene TRBJ1-4; D is uncertain. Germline values: CDR1 SGDLS, CDR2 YYNGEE. This CDR3 contains 16 residues. Trimming took off 3 bases at V and 3 bases at J, with 15 bases between the two ends. The CDR3 spells CASSARAQDSNEKLFF. The CDR3 DNA sequence: TGTGCCAGCAGCGCCAGAGCCCAGGACTCTAATGAAAAACTGTTTTTT.

The chain employs TRBV5-5 and TRBJ2-1; 8 bases match TRBD1. Looked up from germline, CDR1 is SGHKS and CDR2 is YYEKEE (reference sequence). J gave up 5 bases and V 7 bases, and 11 bases lay outside the gene matches. The CDR3 has 15 residues. For the CDR3, the DNA is TGTGCCAGCTCCCCTCTATGGACAGGGAACAATGAGCAGTTCTTC. It codes for CASSPLWTGNNEQFF.

V gene TRBV3-1 (or the pseudogene TRBV3-2) combines with J gene TRBJ2-3; TRBD2 might be the D (6 bases). Looked up from germline, CDR1 is LGHDT and CDR2 is YNNKEL (reference sequence). This CDR3 is built from 15 residues. Trimming took off 6 bases at V and 2 bases at J, with 15 bases between the two ends. The DNA for the CDR3 is TGTGCCAGCAGACCTTCGGGGGATTTCACAGATACGCAGTATTTT. Translation: CASRPSGDFTDTQYF.

This chain uses TRBV9 with TRBJ1-2; D might be TRBD1 (5 bases). V was pared by 4 bases and J by 8 bases, with 12 bases between. This CDR3 region has 12 residues. The germline V gene has CDR1 SGDLS and CDR2 YYNGEE. CDR3 loop: CASSPGTFGYTF. CDR3 sequence (DNA): TGTGCCAGCAGCCCAGGGACGTTCGGCTACACCTTC.

The rearrangement joins TRBV5-1 to TRBJ1-2, with 7 bases identical to TRBD1. The germline gives CDR1 SGHRS, CDR2 YFSETQ. Trimming cost V 5 bases and J 7 bases; bases outside gene matches: 5. The CDR3 sequence is 12 residues long. This CDR3 reads CASRQGVGGYTF. The DNA of the CDR3 is TGCGCCAGCAGGCAGGGGGTAGGTGGCTACACCTTC.

In this sample, this clone turned up once. The V and J genes are TRBV10-3 and TRBJ1-2, with unresolved D. This CDR3 is 12 amino acids long. From germline, CDR1 is ENHRY and CDR2 SYGVKD. V was pared by 0 bases and J by 3 bases, with 2 bases between. CDR3 DNA: TGTGCCATCAGTGAGTCAGACTATGGCTACACCTTC. It translates to CAISESDYGYTF.

The CDR3 sequence: CASSSGPNTEAFF. The CDR3, as DNA: TGTGCCAGCAGCTCAGGGCCGAACACTGAAGCTTTCTTT. The V gene is TRBV7-6, the J gene TRBJ1-1; TRBD1 might be the D (5 bases). This CDR3 region has 13 residues. Germline CDR1 and CDR2: SGHVS and FNYEAQ. V was clipped by 4 bases and J by 1 base, with 7 bases between them.

The chain carries TRBV5-6 and TRBJ2-1; the D gene is possibly TRBD2 (5 bases). V was shortened by 6 bases and J by 6 bases, with 13 bases between the two germline ends. Germline CDR1 reads SGHDT; CDR2 reads YYEEEE. The length of the CDR3 is 13 residues. The CDR3: CASTLDYGNEQFF. CDR3 nucleotide sequence: TGTGCCAGCACCCTCGACTATGGCAATGAGCAGTTCTTC.

V usage is TRBV30 and J usage is TRBJ1-2, with D unclear. The CDR3 runs 11 residues. V lost 5 bases and J 4 bases, leaving 8 bases between the germline ends. Germline V gene lookup returns CDR1 GTSNPN and CDR2 SVGIG (reference sequence). CDR3 DNA: TGTGCCTGGGACTCCTCCTATGGCTACACCTTC. As protein: CAWDSSYGYTF.

The chain combines TRBV27 with TRBJ2-3; D possibly matches TRBD1 or TRBD2 (5 bases each). This CDR3 is built from 15 residues. The V end was cut by 2 bases, the J end by 0 bases, with 9 bases between. Germline-derived CDR1 and CDR2 are MNHEY and SMNVEV (reference sequence). CDR3 sequence: CASSLGTRSTDTQYF. CDR3 nucleotide sequence: TGTGCCAGCAGTTTAGGGACCAGAAGCACAGATACGCAGTATTTT.

Worth noting for this clone: A junction boundary mismatches the germline segment, possibly from a read error. V gene TRBV7-7 combines with J gene TRBJ2-3; D may be TRBD2 (5 bases). The CDR3 length is 14 residues. Germline CDR1 and CDR2: SSHAT and FNYEAQ (reference sequence). This chain's CDR3 is CASSLALGTDTQYF. CDR3 bases: TGTGCTAGCAGCTTAGCGCTGGGTACGGATACGCAGTATTTT.

The chain couples TRBV6-5 to TRBJ2-7; D call uncertain. Germline CDR1 is MNHEY and CDR2 is SVGAGI. Trimming removed 0 bases at V and 6 bases at J, with 12 bases between. The CDR3 runs 14 residues. CDR3 residues: CASSYSKVVGEQYF. For the CDR3, the DNA is TGTGCCAGCAGTTACTCGAAAGTAGTCGGCGAGCAGTACTTC.